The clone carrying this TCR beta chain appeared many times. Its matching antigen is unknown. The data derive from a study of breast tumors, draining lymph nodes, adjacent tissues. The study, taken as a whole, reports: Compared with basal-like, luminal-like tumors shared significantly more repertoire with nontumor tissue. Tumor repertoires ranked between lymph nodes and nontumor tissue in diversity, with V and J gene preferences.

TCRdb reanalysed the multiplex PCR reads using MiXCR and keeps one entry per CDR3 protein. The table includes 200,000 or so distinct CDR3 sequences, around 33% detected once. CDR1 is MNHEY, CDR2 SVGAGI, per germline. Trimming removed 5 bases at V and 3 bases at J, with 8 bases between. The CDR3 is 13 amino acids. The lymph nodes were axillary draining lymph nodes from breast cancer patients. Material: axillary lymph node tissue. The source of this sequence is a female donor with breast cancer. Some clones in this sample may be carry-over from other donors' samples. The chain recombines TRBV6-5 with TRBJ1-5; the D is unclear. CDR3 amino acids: CASSPVVNQPQHF. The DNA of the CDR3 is TGTGCCAGCAGTCCCGTGGTCAATCAGCCCCAGCATTTT.